This T cell receptor (beta chain) derives from a study of shared clonotypes between healthy human individuals. Method: immunoSEQ multiplex PCR; TCRdb's copy keeps in-frame clones and lacks some. The repertoire has roughly 770,000 clones, 90% to 97% of them found once; the top ten carry less than 0.3%. The naive CD8 subset, CD45RO-negative cells positively selected for CCR7, excluded terminally differentiated effector memory CD45RA+ cells. The CDR3 is 21 residues long. Trimming removed 0 bases from V and 6 bases from J, with 32 bases in between. CDR1 and CDR2 (germline): LGHNT, FRNRAP. This TCR derives from a man aged 30-40 years in good health. The sequenced sample was naive CD8+ T cells sorted from blood. The rearrangement links TRBV12-5 to TRBJ1-2; D gene ambiguous. CDR3 region: CASGLVQPDLHGPVWQNGYTF. Written as DNA, the CDR3 is TGTGCTAGTGGTTTGGTACAACCCGACCTGCACGGTCCTGTGTGGCAGAATGGCTACACCTTC.